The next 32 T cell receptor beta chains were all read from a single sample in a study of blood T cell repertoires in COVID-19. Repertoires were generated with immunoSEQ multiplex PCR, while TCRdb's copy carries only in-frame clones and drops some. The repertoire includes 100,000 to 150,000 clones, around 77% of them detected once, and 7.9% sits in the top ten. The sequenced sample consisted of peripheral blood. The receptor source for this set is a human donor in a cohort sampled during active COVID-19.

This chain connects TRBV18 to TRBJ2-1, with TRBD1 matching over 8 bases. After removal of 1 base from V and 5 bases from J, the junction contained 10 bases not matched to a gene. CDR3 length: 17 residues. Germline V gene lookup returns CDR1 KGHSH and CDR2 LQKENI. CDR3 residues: CASSPLQGQGADNEQFF. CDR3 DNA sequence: TGTGCCAGCTCACCACTTCAAGGGCAGGGGGCGGACAATGAGCAGTTCTTC.

The DNA of the CDR3 is TGTGCCAGCTCGCGGGACTGGGGGAAGGTCACTGAAGCTTTCTTT. This codes for CASSRDWGKVTEAFF. The chain recombines TRBV18 with TRBJ1-1; TRBD1 is a possible D gene (5 bases). Germline values: CDR1 KGHSH, CDR2 LQKENI. V lost 6 bases, J lost 4 bases, and 18 bases lay in between. The CDR3 has 15 amino acids.

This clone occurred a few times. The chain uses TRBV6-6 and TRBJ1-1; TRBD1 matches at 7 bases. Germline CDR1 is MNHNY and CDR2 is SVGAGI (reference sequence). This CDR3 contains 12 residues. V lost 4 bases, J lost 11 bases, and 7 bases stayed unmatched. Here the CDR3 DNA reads TGTGCCAGCAGTTTACAGGGGATTGAGGCTTTCTTT. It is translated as CASSLQGIEAFF.

The CDR3 here is CASSQIAGSSYEQYF. Here the CDR3 DNA reads TGCGCCAGCAGCCAAATAGCGGGTAGCTCCTACGAGCAGTACTTC. The chain couples TRBV4-1 to TRBJ2-7; TRBD2 matches 7 bases. Germline assignment: CDR1 MGHRA and CDR2 YSYEKL. This CDR3 is 15 amino acids long. V trimming: 2 bases; J trimming: 0 bases; junction bases outside the gene matches: 4.

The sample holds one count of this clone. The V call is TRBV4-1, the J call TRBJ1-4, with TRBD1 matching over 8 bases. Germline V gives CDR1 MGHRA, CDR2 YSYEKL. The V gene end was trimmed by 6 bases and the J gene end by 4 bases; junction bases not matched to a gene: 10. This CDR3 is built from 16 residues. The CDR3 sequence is CASRNLNRGSNEKLFF. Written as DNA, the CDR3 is TGCGCCAGCAGGAACCTTAACAGGGGGAGTAATGAAAAACTGTTTTTT.

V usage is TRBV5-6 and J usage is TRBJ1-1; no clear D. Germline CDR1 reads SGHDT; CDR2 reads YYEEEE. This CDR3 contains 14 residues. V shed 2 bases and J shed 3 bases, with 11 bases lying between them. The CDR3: CASSFGLGHTEAFF. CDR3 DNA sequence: TGTGCCAGCAGCTTTGGTCTCGGTCACACTGAAGCTTTCTTT.

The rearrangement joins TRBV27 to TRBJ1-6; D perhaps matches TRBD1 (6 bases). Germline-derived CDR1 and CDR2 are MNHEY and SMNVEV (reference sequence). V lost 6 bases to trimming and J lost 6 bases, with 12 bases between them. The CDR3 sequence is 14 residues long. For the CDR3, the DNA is TGTGCCAGCAGCCCGGGACAAACTAATTCACCCCTCCACTTT. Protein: CASSPGQTNSPLHF.

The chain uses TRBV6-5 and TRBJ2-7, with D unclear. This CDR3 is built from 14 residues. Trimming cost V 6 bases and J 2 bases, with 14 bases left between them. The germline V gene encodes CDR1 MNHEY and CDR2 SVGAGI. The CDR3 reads CASSQFDTAYEQYF. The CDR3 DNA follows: TGTGCCAGCAGCCAATTCGACACCGCCTACGAGCAGTACTTC.

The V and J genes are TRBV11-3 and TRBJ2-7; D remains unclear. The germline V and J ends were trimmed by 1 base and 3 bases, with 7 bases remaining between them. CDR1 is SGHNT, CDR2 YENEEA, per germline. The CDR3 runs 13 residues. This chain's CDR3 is CASSLAYFYEQYF. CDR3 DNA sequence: TGTGCCAGCAGCTTAGCCTATTTCTACGAGCAGTACTTC. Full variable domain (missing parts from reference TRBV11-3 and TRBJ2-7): EAGVVQSPRYKIIEKKQPVAFWCNPISGHNTLYWYLQNLGQGPELLIRYENEEAVDDSQLPKDRFSAERLKGVDSTLKIQPAELGDSAVYLCASSLAYFYEQYFGPGTRLTVT.

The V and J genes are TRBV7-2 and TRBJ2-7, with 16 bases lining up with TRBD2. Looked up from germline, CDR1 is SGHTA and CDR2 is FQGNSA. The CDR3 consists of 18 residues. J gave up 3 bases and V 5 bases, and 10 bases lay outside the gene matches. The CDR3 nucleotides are TGTGCCAGCAGCCTCACCGGGACTAGCGGGGGGGCGGTCTACGAGCAGTACTTC. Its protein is CASSLTGTSGGAVYEQYF. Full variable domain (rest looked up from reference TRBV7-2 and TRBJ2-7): GAGVSQSPSNKVTEKGKDVELRCDPISGHTALYWYRQSLGQGLEFLIYFQGNSAPDKSGLPSDRFSAERTGGSVSTLTIQRTQQEDSAVYLCASSLTGTSGGAVYEQYFGPGTRLTVT.

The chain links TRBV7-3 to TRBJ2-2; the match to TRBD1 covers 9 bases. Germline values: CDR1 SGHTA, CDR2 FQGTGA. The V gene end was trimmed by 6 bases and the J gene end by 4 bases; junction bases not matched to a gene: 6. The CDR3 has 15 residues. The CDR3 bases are TGTGCCAGCAGGAGACAGGGGGTGGCCACCGGGGAGCTGTTTTTT. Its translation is CASRRQGVATGELFF. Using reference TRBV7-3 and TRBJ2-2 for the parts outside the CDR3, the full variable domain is GAGVSQTPSNKVTEKGKYVELRCDPISGHTALYWYRQSLGQGPEFLIYFQGTGAADDSGLPNDRFFAVRPEGSVSTLKIQRTERGDSAVYLCASRRQGVATGELFFGEGSRLTVL.

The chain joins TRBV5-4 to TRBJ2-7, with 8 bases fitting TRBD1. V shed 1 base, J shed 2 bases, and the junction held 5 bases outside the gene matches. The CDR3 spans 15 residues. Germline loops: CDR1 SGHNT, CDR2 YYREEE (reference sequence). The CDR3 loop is CASSLSTGGTYEQYF. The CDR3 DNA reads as TGTGCCAGCAGCTTGAGCACAGGGGGGACCTACGAGCAGTACTTC. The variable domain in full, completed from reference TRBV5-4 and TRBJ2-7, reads ETGVTQSPTHLIKTRGQQVTLRCSSQSGHNTVSWYQQALGQGPQFIFQYYREEENGRGNFPPRFSGLQFPNYSSELNVNALELDDSALYLCASSLSTGGTYEQYFGPGTRLTVT.

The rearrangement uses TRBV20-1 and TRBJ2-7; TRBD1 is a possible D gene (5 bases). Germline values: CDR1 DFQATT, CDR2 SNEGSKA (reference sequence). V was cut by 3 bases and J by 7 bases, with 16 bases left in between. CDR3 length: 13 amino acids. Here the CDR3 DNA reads TGCAGTGCTAGTCGCGACAGTGTAGTGGAGCAGTACTTC. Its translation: CSASRDSVVEQYF.

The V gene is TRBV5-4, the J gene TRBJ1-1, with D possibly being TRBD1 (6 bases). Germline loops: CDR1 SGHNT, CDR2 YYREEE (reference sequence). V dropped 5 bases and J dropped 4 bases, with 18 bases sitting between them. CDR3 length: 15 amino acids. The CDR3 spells CASSFDPRGGTEAFF. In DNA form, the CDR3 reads TGTGCCAGCAGTTTTGACCCCAGGGGCGGCACTGAAGCTTTCTTT.

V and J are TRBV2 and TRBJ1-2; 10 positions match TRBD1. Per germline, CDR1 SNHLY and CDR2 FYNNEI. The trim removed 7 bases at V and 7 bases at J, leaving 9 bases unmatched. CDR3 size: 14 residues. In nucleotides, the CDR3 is TGTGCCAGCACCCCGGGACAGGGGACGGGTGGCTACACCTTC. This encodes CASTPGQGTGGYTF.

CDR3 in DNA: TGCGCCAGCAGCCAACACGACAGGGGGAACACTGAAGCTTTCTTT. Its translation: CASSQHDRGNTEAFF. The chain combines TRBV4-1 with TRBJ1-1, with 8 bases aligning to TRBD1. V was pared by 2 bases and J by 1 base, with 3 bases of the junction left unmatched. The CDR3 covers 15 residues. The germline CDR1 and CDR2 sequences are MGHRA and YSYEKL.

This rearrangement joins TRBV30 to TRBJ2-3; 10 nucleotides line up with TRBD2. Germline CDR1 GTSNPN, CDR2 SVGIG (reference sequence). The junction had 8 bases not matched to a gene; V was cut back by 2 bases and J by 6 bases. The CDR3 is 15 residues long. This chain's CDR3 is CAWSLASGSPDTQYF. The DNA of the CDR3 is TGTGCCTGGAGTTTGGCTAGCGGGAGTCCGGATACGCAGTATTTT.

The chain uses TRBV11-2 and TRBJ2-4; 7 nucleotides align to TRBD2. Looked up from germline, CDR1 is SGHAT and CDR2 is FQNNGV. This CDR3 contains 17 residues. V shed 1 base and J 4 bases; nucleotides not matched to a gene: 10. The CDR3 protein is CASSLGTSRGEKNIQYF. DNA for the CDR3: TGTGCCAGCAGCTTAGGAACTAGTCGGGGGGAAAAAAACATTCAGTACTTC.

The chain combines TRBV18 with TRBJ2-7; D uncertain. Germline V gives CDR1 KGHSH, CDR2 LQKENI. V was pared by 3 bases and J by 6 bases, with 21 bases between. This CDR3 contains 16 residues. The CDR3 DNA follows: TGTGCCAGCTCACCCCCGATAGAGAAGCGAGACGGCGAGCAGTACTTC. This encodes CASSPPIEKRDGEQYF.

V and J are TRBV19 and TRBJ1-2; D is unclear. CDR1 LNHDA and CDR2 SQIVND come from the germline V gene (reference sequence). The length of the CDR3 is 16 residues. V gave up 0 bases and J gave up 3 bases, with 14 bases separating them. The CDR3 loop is CASSIDLGNGYYGYTF. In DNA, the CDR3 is TGTGCCAGTAGTATAGATCTCGGGAATGGTTACTATGGCTACACCTTC.

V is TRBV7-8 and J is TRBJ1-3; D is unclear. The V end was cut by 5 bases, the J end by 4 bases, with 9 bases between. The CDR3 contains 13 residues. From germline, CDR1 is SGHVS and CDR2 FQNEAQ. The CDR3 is CASSDLEGNTIYF. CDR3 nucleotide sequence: TGTGCCAGCAGCGACTTGGAAGGAAACACCATATATTTT. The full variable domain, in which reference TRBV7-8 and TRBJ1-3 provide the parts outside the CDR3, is GAGVSQSPRYKVAKRGQDVALRCDPISGHVSLFWYQQALGQGPEFLTYFQNEAQLDKSGLPSDRFFAERPEGSVSTLKIQRTQQEDSAVYLCASSDLEGNTIYFGEGSWLTVV.

The CDR3 coding sequence is TGTGCCAGCAGCCCCAGGACAGGGGTTCCCTACGAGCAGTACTTC. Translated, it gives CASSPRTGVPYEQYF. V and J are TRBV7-2 and TRBJ2-7; TRBD1 agrees at 9 bases. From germline, CDR1 is SGHTA and CDR2 FQGNSA. V trimming: 5 bases; J trimming: 2 bases; junction bases outside the gene matches: 7. The CDR3 runs 15 residues. Using reference TRBV7-2 and TRBJ2-7 for the parts outside the CDR3, the full variable domain is GAGVSQSPSNKVTEKGKDVELRCDPISGHTALYWYRQSLGQGLEFLIYFQGNSAPDKSGLPSDRFSAERTGGSVSTLTIQRTQQEDSAVYLCASSPRTGVPYEQYFGPGTRLTVT.

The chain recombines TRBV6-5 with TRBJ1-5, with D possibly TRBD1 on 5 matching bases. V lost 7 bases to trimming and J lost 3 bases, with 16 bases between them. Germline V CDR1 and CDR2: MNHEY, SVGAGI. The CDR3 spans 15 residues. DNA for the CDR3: TGTGCCAGCAAACAGGTAGGGCGGATCAATCAGCCCCAGCATTTT. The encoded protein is CASKQVGRINQPQHF.

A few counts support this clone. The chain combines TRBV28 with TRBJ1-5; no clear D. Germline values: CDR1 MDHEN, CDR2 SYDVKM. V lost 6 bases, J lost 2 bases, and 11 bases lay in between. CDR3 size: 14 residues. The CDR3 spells CASRIPGGNQPQHF. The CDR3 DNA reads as TGTGCCAGCAGGATACCAGGTGGCAATCAGCCCCAGCATTTT.

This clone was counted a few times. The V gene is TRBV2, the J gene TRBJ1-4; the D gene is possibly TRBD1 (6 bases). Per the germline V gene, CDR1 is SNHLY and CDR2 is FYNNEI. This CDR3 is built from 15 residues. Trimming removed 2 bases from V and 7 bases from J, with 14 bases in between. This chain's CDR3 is CASSELGGATEKLFF. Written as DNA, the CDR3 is TGTGCCAGCAGTGAACTTGGGGGCGCGACTGAAAAACTGTTTTTT.

CDR3 residues: CASSFGLAGRGANVLTF. CDR3 in DNA: TGCGCCAGCAGCTTCGGACTAGCGGGACGTGGGGCCAACGTCCTGACTTTC. The chain is built from TRBV5-1 and TRBJ2-6, with 12 nucleotides matching TRBD2. V gave up 2 bases and J gave up 3 bases; unmatched junction bases: 3. The V gene's germline CDR1 is SGHRS and CDR2 YFSETQ. This CDR3 is built from 17 residues.

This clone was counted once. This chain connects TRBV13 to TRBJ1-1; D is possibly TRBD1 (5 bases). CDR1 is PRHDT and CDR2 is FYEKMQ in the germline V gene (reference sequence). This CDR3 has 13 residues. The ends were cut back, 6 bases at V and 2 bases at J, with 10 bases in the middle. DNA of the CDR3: TGTGCCAGCAGGCCCACAGGAAACACTGAAGCTTTCTTT. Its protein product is CASRPTGNTEAFF.

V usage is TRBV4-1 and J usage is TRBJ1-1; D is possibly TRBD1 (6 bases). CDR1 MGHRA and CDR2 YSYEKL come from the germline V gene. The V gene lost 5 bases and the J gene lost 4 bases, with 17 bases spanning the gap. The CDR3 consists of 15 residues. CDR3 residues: CASSNGQNGGTEAFF. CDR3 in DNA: TGCGCCAGCAGCAACGGACAGAATGGGGGCACTGAAGCTTTCTTT.

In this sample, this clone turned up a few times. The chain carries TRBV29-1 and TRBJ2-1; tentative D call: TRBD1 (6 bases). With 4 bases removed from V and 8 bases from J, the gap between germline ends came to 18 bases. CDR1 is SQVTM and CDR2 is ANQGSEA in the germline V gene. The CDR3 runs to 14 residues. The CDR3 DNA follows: TGCAGCGTTGCCCCAGGAGGCGAGGGGGATGAGCAGTTCTTC. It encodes CSVAPGGEGDEQFF.

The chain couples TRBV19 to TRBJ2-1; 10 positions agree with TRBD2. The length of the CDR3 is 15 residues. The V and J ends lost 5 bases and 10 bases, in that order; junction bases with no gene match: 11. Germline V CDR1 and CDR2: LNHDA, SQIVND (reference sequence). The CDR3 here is CASSPGLAAIGEQFF. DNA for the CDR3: TGTGCCAGTAGTCCAGGACTAGCGGCGATAGGCGAGCAGTTCTTC.

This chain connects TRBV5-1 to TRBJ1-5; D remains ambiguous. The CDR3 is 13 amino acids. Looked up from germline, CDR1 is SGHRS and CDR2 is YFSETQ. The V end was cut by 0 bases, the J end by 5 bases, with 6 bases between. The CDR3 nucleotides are TGCGCCAGCAGCTTGGGGGAGGATCAGCCCCAGCATTTT. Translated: CASSLGEDQPQHF. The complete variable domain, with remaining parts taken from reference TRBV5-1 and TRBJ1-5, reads KAGVTQTPRYLIKTRGQQVTLSCSPISGHRSVSWYQQTPGQGLQFLFEYFSETQRNKGNFPGRFSGRQFSNSRSEMNVSTLELGDSALYLCASSLGEDQPQHFGDGTRLSIL.

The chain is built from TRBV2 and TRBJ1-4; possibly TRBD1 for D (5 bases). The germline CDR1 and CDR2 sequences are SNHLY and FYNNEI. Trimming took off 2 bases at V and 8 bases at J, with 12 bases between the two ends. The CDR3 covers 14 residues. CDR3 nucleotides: TGTGCCAGCAGTGAAAGGCAGGGTGAGGAAAAACTGTTTTTT. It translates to CASSERQGEEKLFF.